These 29 T cell receptor beta chains originate from one sample sequenced in a study of metastatic and nonmetastatic thyroid tumors. No treatment of any kind had been given to any patient before thyroid surgery. With MiXCR, TCRdb reprocessed the PCR reads. The profile shows some 15,000 clones, about 25% of them singletons. The sequenced material came from adjacent normal tissue. These receptors all stem from a female donor with papillary thyroid cancer or a benign thyroid nodule (not recorded which). Some clones in this sample may be carry-over from other donors' samples.

This clone turned up a few times. The J gene is TRBJ2-7, the V gene TRBV28; D is possibly TRBD1 (6 bases). Germline V gives CDR1 MDHEN, CDR2 SYDVKM. V lost 6 bases and J 3 bases, leaving 18 bases between the germline ends. The CDR3 extends over 15 amino acids. The CDR3 sequence is CASSAPGTNNYEQYF. The CDR3, as DNA: TGTGCCAGCAGCGCCCCCGGGACAAATAACTACGAGCAGTACTTC.

Ten or more counts support this clone. This rearrangement joins TRBV6-1 to TRBJ1-5, with a weak D call TRBD1 (5 bases). CDR1 is MNHNS, CDR2 SASEGT, per germline. With 6 bases removed from V and 0 bases from J, the gap between germline ends came to 15 bases. This CDR3 comprises 16 residues. CDR3 region: CASRPGTDYSNQPQHF. For the CDR3, the DNA is TGTGCCAGCAGGCCTGGGACCGATTATAGCAATCAGCCCCAGCATTTT.

The rearrangement links TRBV12-3 or TRBV12-4 to TRBJ1-1; D gene ambiguous. V was clipped by 6 bases and J by 0 bases, with 11 bases between them. CDR3 length equals 14 residues. This chain's CDR3 is CASSHASLNTEAFF. The DNA of the CDR3 is TGTGCCAGCAGCCACGCCTCTTTGAACACTGAAGCTTTCTTT.

V is TRBV5-1 and J is TRBJ1-2; D uncertain. The CDR3 extends over 13 amino acids. Germline CDR1 reads SGHRS; CDR2 reads YFSETQ. The V and J ends lost 1 base and 4 bases respectively, with 8 bases between them. DNA of the CDR3: TGCGCCAGCAGCTTGTCCCCTCCCTATGGCTACACCTTC. It specifies CASSLSPPYGYTF.

The chain has TRBV27 and TRBJ2-7; TRBD1 agrees at 10 bases. J lost 3 bases, V lost 1 base, and 0 bases had no gene match. Germline CDR1 reads MNHEY; CDR2 reads SMNVEV (reference sequence). CDR3 size: 14 residues. The CDR3 bases are TGTGCCAGCAGTTTATGGACAGGGGGCTACGAGCAGTACTTC. Translation gives CASSLWTGGYEQYF.

This clone is categorized as large. The chain combines TRBV20-1 with TRBJ2-7; 8 bases match TRBD2. The V gene end was trimmed by 1 base and the J gene end by 3 bases; junction bases not matched to a gene: 8. The CDR3 extends over 15 amino acids. Germline loops: CDR1 DFQATT, CDR2 SNEGSKA (reference sequence). CDR3 sequence (DNA): TGCAGTGCTAGAGGGTCTAGCGGGTCTTACTACGAGCAGTACTTC. Translated, it gives CSARGSSGSYYEQYF.

Concerning this clone: The junction differs from germline at one of its ends, possibly a read error. In DNA form, the CDR3 reads TGTGCGAGCAGTGTAAGGACGGAGGACGTGCAGTACTTC. Translation: CASSVRTEDVQYF. The chain couples TRBV2 to TRBJ2-7; D is perhaps TRBD2 (5 bases). The length of the CDR3 is 13 residues. CDR1 is SNHLY and CDR2 is FYNNEI in the germline V gene.

This clone turned up a few times. This chain connects TRBV7-3 to TRBJ2-1, with 16 bases aligning to TRBD2. The V and J ends lost 5 bases and 7 bases, in that order; junction bases with no gene match: 14. Looked up from germline, CDR1 is SGHTA and CDR2 is FQGTGA. The CDR3 has 19 residues. CDR3 DNA sequence: TGTGCCAGCAGCGCCTCCGTGGGACTAGCGGGAGGGCCTAAAAATGAGCAGTTCTTC. This sequence encodes CASSASVGLAGGPKNEQFF. Full variable domain (rest looked up from reference TRBV7-3 and TRBJ2-1): GAGVSQTPSNKVTEKGKYVELRCDPISGHTALYWYRQSLGQGPEFLIYFQGTGAADDSGLPNDRFFAVRPEGSVSTLKIQRTERGDSAVYLCASSASVGLAGGPKNEQFFGPGTRLTVL.

V and J are TRBV20-1 and TRBJ2-1; TRBD2 matches 7 bases. The ends lost 3 bases at V and 0 bases at J; junction bases unmatched: 5. This CDR3 has 15 residues. Germline-derived CDR1 and CDR2 are DFQATT and SNEGSKA (reference sequence). CDR3 protein: CSASPGGNSYNEQFF. The CDR3 DNA reads TGCAGTGCTAGCCCGGGGGGAAACTCCTACAATGAGCAGTTCTTC.

This clone came up a few times. The chain employs TRBV19 and TRBJ2-7, with D perhaps assigned TRBD1 or TRBD2 (5 bases each). The germline CDR1 and CDR2 sequences are LNHDA and SQIVND (reference sequence). The CDR3 is 14 amino acids. The V end lost 5 bases, the J end lost 2 bases, and 13 bases lay between the germline ends. Here the CDR3 reads CASSSGTQTYEQYF. The CDR3 DNA follows: TGTGCCAGTAGTTCAGGGACCCAAACCTACGAGCAGTACTTC.

The CDR3 reads CSAVGQATYEQYF. CDR3 nucleotides: TGCAGTGCTGTCGGACAGGCTACCTACGAGCAGTACTTC. V usage is TRBV20-1 and J usage is TRBJ2-7; the match to TRBD1 covers 7 bases. V lost 5 bases to trimming and J lost 2 bases; unmatched junction nucleotides: 6. Germline lookup yields CDR1 DFQATT and CDR2 SNEGSKA (reference sequence). The CDR3 is made up of 13 amino acids.

The rearrangement links TRBV20-1 to TRBJ1-6, with 9 positions matching TRBD1. V gave up 6 bases and J gave up 8 bases; unmatched junction bases: 8. The CDR3 consists of 14 residues. CDR1 and CDR2 from the germline V gene are DFQATT and SNEGSKA (reference sequence). CDR3 sequence (DNA): TGCAGTGCCCCGAGACAGGGGGATGATTCACCCCTCCACTTT. Its translation is CSAPRQGDDSPLHF.

This clone has just a few counts. The V call is TRBV2, the J call TRBJ1-6, with a possible D match to TRBD1 (5 bases). CDR1 and CDR2 (germline): SNHLY, FYNNEI. The V gene lost 5 bases and the J gene lost 0 bases, with 8 bases spanning the gap. CDR3 length equals 15 residues. CDR3 nucleotide sequence: TGTGCCAGCAGTACCGGGGGCTCCTATAATTCACCCCTCCACTTT. It encodes CASSTGGSYNSPLHF.

This clone was seen only a few times. The V gene is TRBV20-1, the J gene TRBJ2-2; D gene unclear. The V and J ends lost 1 base and 4 bases respectively, with 7 bases between them. CDR3 size: 13 residues. Per the germline V gene, CDR1 is DFQATT and CDR2 is SNEGSKA (reference sequence). For the CDR3, the DNA is TGCAGTGCTAGAGGGCAACCCACCGGGGAGCTGTTTTTT. Encoded protein: CSARGQPTGELFF.

As concerns this clone: One end of the junction varies from germline; a read error may be responsible. The chain couples TRBV11-1 to TRBJ2-1; the match to TRBD2 covers 14 bases. Germline assignment: CDR1 SGHAT and CDR2 FQDESV (reference sequence). The CDR3 covers 17 residues. CDR3 DNA sequence: TGTGCCAGCAGCTCCAGGACTAGCGGGGGGCCGGGCAATGGGCAGTTCTTC. Translated: CASSSRTSGGPGNGQFF.

This clone ranks as medium-sized. The chain is built from TRBV4-2 and TRBJ2-1; 8 bases fit TRBD2. The junction had 13 bases not matched to a gene; V was cut back by 2 bases and J by 13 bases. CDR3 length equals 15 residues. Germline V lookup: CDR1 LGHNA, CDR2 YNFKEQ. CDR3 residues: CASSQQPRTSTFQFF. Here the CDR3 DNA reads TGTGCCAGCAGCCAACAACCCCGGACTAGCACTTTTCAGTTCTTC.

The J gene is TRBJ1-1, the V gene TRBV19, with a weak D call TRBD1 (6 bases). The CDR3 length is 18 residues. Between the trimmed V and J ends, which lost 5 bases and 5 bases, there was a span of 27 bases. Germline CDR1 is LNHDA and CDR2 is SQIVND (reference sequence). DNA of the CDR3: TGTGCCAGTAGTTTACTGGGGCTGGGGGCGCAGGGTAATACTGAAGCTTTCTTT. This gives the protein CASSLLGLGAQGNTEAFF.

Relative to its sample, this clone is medium-sized. The chain has TRBV18 and TRBJ2-5, with a tentative D call TRBD2 (6 bases). V was cut by 1 base and J by 10 bases, with 7 bases left in between. CDR1 KGHSH and CDR2 LQKENI come from the germline V gene. There are 11 residues in the CDR3. The CDR3 spells CASSPQEGQYF. CDR3 in DNA: TGTGCCAGCTCACCACAGGAGGGCCAGTACTTC.

This clone was seen more than once but under ten times. CDR3 sequence: CASRTGAPPYEQYF. For the CDR3, the DNA is TGTGCCAGCAGAACAGGGGCACCGCCCTACGAGCAGTACTTC. The chain has TRBV12-3 or TRBV12-4 and TRBJ2-7, with 7 bases lining up with TRBD1. Losses at the gene ends were 6 bases for V and 2 bases for J; bases not matched to a gene: 7. The CDR3 has 14 residues.

V and J are TRBV6-4 and TRBJ1-1; weak D call: TRBD1 (5 bases). The length of the CDR3 is 19 residues. Trimming pared 3 bases from V and 0 bases from J, leaving 23 bases between. Germline CDR1 is MRHNA and CDR2 is SNTAGT. CDR3 sequence reads: CASSEPGRGEWVMNTEAFF. The DNA of the CDR3 is TGTGCCAGCAGTGAACCCGGGAGGGGAGAGTGGGTGATGAACACTGAAGCTTTCTTT.

Details on this clone: A read error may account for a junction end that differs from germline. The J gene is TRBJ2-3, the V gene TRBV9; the D gene is possibly TRBD2 (6 bases). The germline gives CDR1 SGDLS, CDR2 YYNGEE. CDR3 size: 17 residues. The CDR3 DNA is TGTGCCAGCAGCGGAGATCCGAGGGCGGGGACCACATATACGCAGTATTTT. Translation gives CASSGDPRAGTTYTQYF.

The genes are TRBV6-2 or TRBV6-3 and TRBJ2-3; D is perhaps TRBD2 (6 bases). Per the germline V gene, CDR1 is MNHEY and CDR2 is SVGEGT. CDR3 length equals 13 residues. V was clipped by 7 bases and J by 6 bases, with 14 bases between them. CDR3 sequence (DNA): TGTGCCAGCATGCCGGGAGTTAAGGATACGCAGTATTTT. Its protein product is CASMPGVKDTQYF.

V is TRBV27 and J is TRBJ1-1, with D unresolved. Trimming removed 5 bases from V and 1 base from J, with 11 bases in between. Per germline, CDR1 MNHEY and CDR2 SMNVEV (reference sequence). The CDR3 totals 14 residues. CDR3 DNA: TGTGCCAGCAGTCTGCAGCCGGGGAACACTGAAGCTTTCTTT. This encodes CASSLQPGNTEAFF.

This clone has more than one count but fewer than ten. This sequence joins TRBV9 and TRBJ2-7; the D call may be TRBD1 or TRBD2 (5 bases each). Germline CDR1 reads SGDLS; CDR2 reads YYNGEE. This CDR3 region has 13 residues. Trimming removed 0 bases at V and 10 bases at J, with 14 bases between. CDR3 region: CASSVGDGVLQYF. The CDR3 region has the DNA TGTGCCAGCAGCGTAGGGGACGGCGTTTTACAGTACTTC.

The rearrangement uses TRBV6-1 and TRBJ2-3; D is perhaps TRBD1 (5 bases). The V and J ends lost 6 bases and 0 bases respectively, with 10 bases between them. Looked up from germline, CDR1 is MNHNS and CDR2 is SASEGT. The CDR3 length is 14 residues. The CDR3 coding sequence is TGTGCCAGCAGGGACACCCCTAGCACAGATACGCAGTATTTT. This sequence encodes CASRDTPSTDTQYF.

The chain is built from TRBV6-1 and TRBJ2-7; 9 positions match TRBD1. Germline loops: CDR1 MNHNS, CDR2 SASEGT. V shed 6 bases, J shed 0 bases, and the junction held 6 bases outside the gene matches. The CDR3 consists of 15 residues. CDR3 protein: CASRSGTGSSYEQYF. Written as DNA, the CDR3 is TGTGCCAGCAGATCCGGGACAGGGAGCTCCTACGAGCAGTACTTC.

This clone was counted only a few times. This rearrangement joins TRBV2 to TRBJ1-5, with 8 bases that match TRBD1. With 6 bases clipped from V and 3 bases from J, the junction kept 4 bases outside the gene matches. The CDR3 is 14 amino acids. Germline V gives CDR1 SNHLY, CDR2 FYNNEI. In DNA form, the CDR3 reads TGTGCCAGCAGGACGGACAGGGACAATCAGCCCCAGCATTTT. Its protein product is CASRTDRDNQPQHF.

The V call is TRBV9, the J call TRBJ2-3; the D is unclear. CDR3 length: 15 residues. Trimming took off 3 bases at V and 2 bases at J, with 13 bases between the two ends. Germline assignment: CDR1 SGDLS and CDR2 YYNGEE. CDR3 bases: TGTGCCAGCAGCGGCTTTGTAGCCTACACAGATACGCAGTATTTT. This encodes CASSGFVAYTDTQYF.

V gene TRBV6-5 combines with J gene TRBJ1-4, with a tentative D call TRBD1 (5 bases). Trimming shortened V by 3 bases and J by 4 bases, and 15 bases separated the two germline ends. The CDR3 has 16 residues. The germline CDR1 and CDR2 sequences are MNHEY and SVGAGI. The CDR3 DNA reads TGTGCCAGCAGTTATTTCTCGGGGGGAGGTAATGAAAAACTGTTTTTT. This encodes CASSYFSGGGNEKLFF.